Below are 15 T cell receptor beta chains sequenced from a single sample in a study of T cell repertoires in cytomegalovirus infection. TCRdb passed the reads through MiXCR, listing each CDR3 protein once. The sample contains under 850,000 distinct CDR3 sequences, 35% of which appear only once. The sample comprised PBMCs. The receptors derive from a human donor in good health (CMV status not recorded). Some clones in this sample may be carry-over from other donors' samples.

V and J are TRBV7-2 and TRBJ1-2, with a weak D call TRBD1 (6 bases). Trimming took off 5 bases at V and 7 bases at J, with 29 bases between the two ends. The germline V gene has CDR1 SGHTA and CDR2 FQGNSA. The CDR3 has 18 residues. The CDR3 DNA reads as TGTGCCAGCAGCCACCCAGAATGGGATCAGACAGGCCGGGGTGGCTACACCTTC. Amino acids: CASSHPEWDQTGRGGYTF. Drawing the rest from reference TRBV7-2 and TRBJ1-2, the complete variable domain is GAGVSQSPSNKVTEKGKDVELRCDPISGHTALYWYRQSLGQGLEFLIYFQGNSAPDKSGLPSDRFSAERTGGSVSTLTIQRTQQEDSAVYLCASSHPEWDQTGRGGYTFGSGTRLTVV.

V is TRBV19 and J is TRBJ1-5, with TRBD1 matching 9 bases. The CDR3 is 20 residues long. The V gene's germline CDR1 is LNHDA and CDR2 SQIVND (reference sequence). Trimming took 6 bases from V and 3 from J; bases not matched to a gene: 21. This CDR3 reads CASSKWDRANRGGDNQPQHF. CDR3 in DNA: TGTGCCAGTAGCAAATGGGACAGGGCCAACCGGGGGGGCGACAATCAGCCCCAGCATTTT.

The genes are TRBV11-2 and TRBJ2-5; 7 nucleotides match TRBD2. The CDR3 extends over 17 amino acids. V gave up 1 base and J gave up 4 bases; unmatched junction bases: 12. Germline loops: CDR1 SGHAT, CDR2 FQNNGV. DNA for the CDR3: TGTGCCAGCAGCTTAGGCCATAGCGGGTGGCGGGGAGAGACCCAGTACTTC. Amino acid sequence: CASSLGHSGWRGETQYF.

This clonotype was detected only a few times. The chain employs TRBV20-1 and TRBJ2-5; 11 bases align to TRBD2. This CDR3 has 15 amino acids. The germline CDR1 and CDR2 sequences are DFQATT and SNEGSKA (reference sequence). With V trimmed by 2 bases and J by 4 bases, 6 bases remained unmatched. CDR3 residues: CSARLAGGLLETQYF. CDR3 sequence (DNA): TGCAGTGCTAGATTAGCGGGGGGGCTCTTAGAGACCCAGTACTTC.

The CDR3 here is CASRRGRSSPSYNSPLHF. The DNA for the CDR3 is TGTGCCAGCAGAAGAGGACGGTCCTCCCCTTCCTATAATTCACCCCTCCACTTT. The chain links TRBV6-5 to TRBJ1-6; D call uncertain. Per germline, CDR1 MNHEY and CDR2 SVGAGI. The CDR3 is 18 residues long. With 6 bases removed from V and 1 base from J, the gap between germline ends came to 19 bases.

The chain's CDR3 is CASSEWLTSGGTDTQYF. For the CDR3, the DNA is TGCGCCAGCAGTGAGTGGCTGACTAGCGGGGGCACAGATACGCAGTATTTT. The rearrangement links TRBV10-2 to TRBJ2-3; 11 positions agree with TRBD2. Germline trimming cut 1 base from V and 1 base from J; bases unmatched to any gene: 4. This CDR3 comprises 17 residues. Germline V gene lookup returns CDR1 WSHSY and CDR2 SAAADI.

This clonotype was counted between two and nine times. The chain employs TRBV13 and TRBJ2-2; possible D gene TRBD2, 6 bases. CDR1 is PRHDT and CDR2 is FYEKMQ in the germline V gene (reference sequence). The CDR3 runs to 16 residues. Trimming took off 2 bases at V and 0 bases at J, with 10 bases between the two ends. The CDR3 sequence: CASSLNGGTNTGELFF. As DNA, the CDR3 is TGTGCCAGCAGCTTAAATGGGGGGACGAACACCGGGGAGCTGTTTTTT.

This chain links TRBV20-1 with TRBJ2-7, with D maybe TRBD2 (5 bases). Germline V lookup: CDR1 DFQATT, CDR2 SNEGSKA (reference sequence). CDR3 length equals 16 residues. The germline V and J ends were trimmed by 5 bases and 6 bases, with 26 bases remaining between them. The CDR3 loop reads CSARAEDPENDGEQYF. Written as DNA, the CDR3 is TGCAGTGCTCGAGCGGAGGACCCAGAGAACGACGGCGAGCAGTACTTC.

In this sample, this clonotype turned up once. This sequence joins TRBV20-1 and TRBJ2-7; 10 nucleotides agree with TRBD1. CDR3 length: 15 amino acids. The germline V gene encodes CDR1 DFQATT and CDR2 SNEGSKA (reference sequence). With 5 bases clipped from V and 2 bases from J, the junction kept 9 bases outside the gene matches. The CDR3 bases are TGCAGTGCTTCCGACGACAGGGGGCAGCCCTACGAGCAGTACTTC. It translates to CSASDDRGQPYEQYF.

This clonotype has a single count. This chain connects TRBV7-8 to TRBJ2-7; either TRBD1 or TRBD2 may fit D (6 bases each). Trimming left V 5 bases short and J 3 bases short, with 17 bases between. Germline lookup yields CDR1 SGHVS and CDR2 FQNEAQ. The CDR3 runs to 15 residues. CDR3 DNA: TGTGCCAGCAGCCCGTCCGGGGGCCTAGACTACGAGCAGTACTTC. Its translation is CASSPSGGLDYEQYF.

A word on this clonotype: A read error may account for a junction end that differs from germline. V gene TRBV10-3 combines with J gene TRBJ2-1; 9 bases line up with TRBD2. Germline loops: CDR1 ENHRY, CDR2 SYGVKD. CDR3 length: 16 residues. CDR3 sequence reads: CAISEFSGSSYNAQFF. As DNA, the CDR3 is TGTGCCATCAGTGAGTTTAGCGGGAGCTCCTACAATGCGCAGTTCTTC.

The chain has TRBV20-1 and TRBJ1-1; 7 bases match TRBD1. With 1 base clipped from V and 1 base from J, the junction kept 3 bases outside the gene matches. This CDR3 is 14 amino acids long. Germline values: CDR1 DFQATT, CDR2 SNEGSKA (reference sequence). The CDR3 DNA reads as TGCAGTGCTAGAGGGCGGACAGGGAACACTGAAGCTTTCTTT. Encoded protein: CSARGRTGNTEAFF.

The genes are TRBV7-2 and TRBJ2-1; D is possibly TRBD2 (5 bases). V shed 8 bases and J shed 5 bases, with 19 bases lying between them. CDR1 is SGHTA and CDR2 is FQGNSA in the germline V gene. CDR3 length equals 15 residues. The CDR3 is CASGSAPGRHNEQFF. In DNA form, the CDR3 reads TGTGCCAGCGGGTCGGCCCCGGGGAGACACAATGAGCAGTTCTTC.

This clonotype was detected many times. CDR3 in amino acids: CASSLFGEIDIQYF. The CDR3 DNA follows: TGTGCCAGCAGCTTATTCGGTGAGATAGACATTCAGTACTTC. The J gene is TRBJ2-4, the V gene TRBV11-2; D gene ambiguous. Trimming stripped 2 bases from V and 8 bases from J, with 13 bases between. Germline-derived CDR1 and CDR2 are SGHAT and FQNNGV. The CDR3 consists of 14 residues.

The rearrangement joins TRBV6-1 to TRBJ2-1, with D tentatively TRBD1 (7 bases). The CDR3 totals 18 residues. The V gene lost 4 bases and the J gene lost 6 bases, with 25 bases spanning the gap. Germline loops: CDR1 MNHNS, CDR2 SASEGT. CDR3 sequence reads: CASSGRQGSGRGANEQFF. CDR3 coding DNA: TGTGCCAGCAGTGGCCGACAGGGCAGCGGGCGGGGTGCCAATGAGCAGTTCTTC.